These 21 T cell receptor beta chains originate from one sample sequenced in a study of human T cells and chemical hapten exposure. TCRdb redid the calling of the RACE reads with MiXCR, one entry per CDR3 protein. The sample consists of around 100,000 distinct CDR3 sequences, over 10% of them appearing once. This sample's time point: patch test 2, 6 weeks after DPC sensitization. The treatment: therapeutic diphenylcyclopropenone sensitization with weekly scalp DPC. The specimen comprised whole blood, sampled in connection with sensitization to the hapten diphenylcyclopropenone (DPC). These receptors were obtained from a woman in her 40s with alopecia areata. Some clones in this sample may be carry-over from other donors' samples.

This clonotype showed up many times. V and J are TRBV7-2 and TRBJ2-7; no clear D gene. Trimming pared 6 bases from V and 2 bases from J, leaving 5 bases between. This CDR3 comprises 11 residues. Germline CDR1 and CDR2: SGHTA and FQGNSA. CDR3 nucleotides: TGTGCCAGCAGGGATACCTACGAGCAGTACTTC. Translation: CASRDTYEQYF.

There are a few counts of this clonotype. The rearrangement uses TRBV20-1 and TRBJ1-2; D gene uncertain. CDR1 is DFQATT, CDR2 SNEGSKA, per germline (reference sequence). The CDR3 extends over 15 amino acids. Trimming shortened V by 2 bases and J by 3 bases, and 16 bases separated the two germline ends. CDR3 in amino acids: CSARPPDRSDYGYTF. Here the CDR3 DNA reads TGCAGTGCTAGACCACCAGACCGATCCGACTATGGCTACACCTTC.

In its sample, this clonotype was seen many times. The chain carries TRBV29-1 and TRBJ2-2; D is undetermined. Germline V gives CDR1 SQVTM, CDR2 ANQGSEA. This CDR3 is built from 13 residues. With 4 bases removed from V and 6 bases from J, the gap between germline ends came to 12 bases. The CDR3 DNA is TGCAGCGTTGTTATCATCGAGGCCGGGGAGCTGTTTTTT. Amino acid sequence: CSVVIIEAGELFF.

By share, this clonotype ranks as medium-sized. This chain connects TRBV29-1 to TRBJ2-7, with TRBD1 matching 10 bases. Unmatched junction bases numbered 14, after V lost 3 bases and J lost 6 bases. This CDR3 spans 16 amino acids. CDR1 is SQVTM, CDR2 ANQGSEA, per germline. The CDR3 coding sequence is TGCAGCGTTGATTCTGCGGGCAGGACAGGGGGGGCCGAGCAGTACTTC. Translation: CSVDSAGRTGGAEQYF.

This clonotype was seen ten or more times. The rearrangement links TRBV23-1 to TRBJ2-7, with TRBD1 matching over 11 bases. TRBV23-1 is labeled an ORF, and its function is uncertain. This CDR3 is built from 14 residues. V was pared by 3 bases and J by 4 bases, with 2 bases of the junction left unmatched. CDR3 amino acids: CASSQDRGRYEQYF. CDR3 sequence (DNA): TGCGCCAGCAGTCAGGACAGGGGGCGGTACGAGCAGTACTTC.

The rearrangement uses TRBV4-3 and TRBJ1-5, with 7 bases that match TRBD1. CDR1 is LGHNA, CDR2 YSLEER, per germline. The CDR3 is made up of 15 amino acids. V was pared by 2 bases and J by 2 bases, with 3 bases of the junction left unmatched. This CDR3 is CASSQTDRGNQPQHF. CDR3 sequence (DNA): TGCGCCAGCAGCCAAACAGACAGGGGCAATCAGCCCCAGCATTTT.

This clonotype was observed many times. The genes are TRBV7-2 and TRBJ2-1; 8 positions match TRBD2. The CDR3 has 18 residues. V lost 1 base to trimming and J lost 0 bases; unmatched junction nucleotides: 8. CDR1 SGHTA and CDR2 FQGNSA come from the germline V gene. For the CDR3, the DNA is TGTGCCAGCAGCTTAGGGCCCGGGGGGGCCAGCTCCTACAATGAGCAGTTCTTC. Translated, it gives CASSLGPGGASSYNEQFF.

This clonotype occurred a few times. This sequence joins TRBV29-1 and TRBJ2-1; D is tentatively TRBD1 or TRBD2 (5 bases each). The V gene lost 4 bases and the J gene lost 0 bases, with 19 bases spanning the gap. The length of the CDR3 is 17 residues. CDR1 SQVTM and CDR2 ANQGSEA come from the germline V gene. CDR3 DNA sequence: TGCAGCGTTGGAGGGGTAGGGCAGCAGAGCTCCTACAATGAGCAGTTCTTC. This gives the protein CSVGGVGQQSSYNEQFF.

This clonotype was counted many times. The rearrangement joins TRBV7-2 to TRBJ2-7; possibly TRBD1 for D (6 bases). V was cut by 1 base and J by 2 bases, with 12 bases left in between. Germline lookup yields CDR1 SGHTA and CDR2 FQGNSA. This CDR3 has 15 residues. CDR3 protein: CASSLGQGTTYEQYF. CDR3 bases: TGTGCCAGCAGCTTAGGGCAGGGGACCACCTACGAGCAGTACTTC.

CDR3 nucleotide sequence: TGCGCCAGCAGTGAAACCGGGTACGAGCAGTACTTC. As protein: CASSETGYEQYF. The V and J genes are TRBV10-2 and TRBJ2-7; no clear D gene. Trimming took off 3 bases at V and 4 bases at J, with 7 bases between the two ends. This CDR3 region has 12 residues. Germline values: CDR1 WSHSY, CDR2 SAAADI.

The chain links TRBV4-1 to TRBJ2-1; no firm D call. The V gene lost 1 base and the J gene lost 6 bases, with 1 base spanning the gap. This CDR3 is built from 11 residues. Per the germline V gene, CDR1 is MGHRA and CDR2 is YSYEKL. The DNA for the CDR3 is TGCGCCAGCAGCCAAGCCAATGAGCAGTTCTTC. Amino acid sequence: CASSQANEQFF.

The genes are TRBV4-3 and TRBJ2-3, with TRBD2 matching 7 bases. From germline, CDR1 is LGHNA and CDR2 YSLEER. V lost 1 base and J lost 6; bases outside the gene matches: 13. CDR3 size: 17 residues. DNA of the CDR3: TGCGCCAGCAGCCAAGGGGGCCAGCGGGGCCTAGGGGATACGCAGTATTTT. This sequence encodes CASSQGGQRGLGDTQYF.

This chain joins TRBV7-9 and TRBJ2-5, with D perhaps matching TRBD2 (6 bases). Germline V gene lookup returns CDR1 SEHNR and CDR2 FQNEAQ (reference sequence). The CDR3 totals 14 residues. The germline V and J ends were trimmed by 5 bases and 0 bases, with 10 bases remaining between them. CDR3 sequence: CASSRGGYQETQYF. CDR3 bases: TGTGCCAGCAGCCGCGGAGGGTACCAAGAGACCCAGTACTTC.

This clonotype was counted ten times or more. The chain joins TRBV7-2 to TRBJ1-2, with D uncertain. This CDR3 has 13 amino acids. The V end lost 1 base, the J end lost 8 bases, and 11 bases lay between the germline ends. Germline CDR1 reads SGHTA; CDR2 reads FQGNSA. CDR3 in DNA: TGTGCCAGCAGCTTAGGAGGCCAGCTGGGCTACACCTTC. This encodes CASSLGGQLGYTF.

This rearrangement joins TRBV28 to TRBJ2-3; TRBD2 aligns across 11 bases. Germline V lookup: CDR1 MDHEN, CDR2 SYDVKM. The V segment lost 6 bases and the J segment 0 bases; nucleotides outside the gene matches: 2. The CDR3 runs 15 residues. The CDR3 DNA reads as TGTGCCAGCAGCCGGACTAGCGGGAGCACAGATACGCAGTATTTT. Translation: CASSRTSGSTDTQYF.

This clonotype has ten or more counts. V gene TRBV6-2 or TRBV6-3 combines with J gene TRBJ2-2; TRBD1 aligns across 9 bases. CDR1 is MNHEY, CDR2 SVGEGT, per germline. The CDR3 totals 16 residues. After removal of 8 bases from V and 3 bases from J, the junction contained 10 bases not matched to a gene. The CDR3 here is CASGRDRERDTGELFF. DNA for the CDR3: TGTGCCAGCGGACGGGACAGGGAAAGGGACACCGGGGAGCTGTTTTTT.

This rearrangement joins TRBV20-1 to TRBJ2-1; D is perhaps TRBD1 or TRBD2 (5 bases each). CDR1 and CDR2 (germline): DFQATT, SNEGSKA (reference sequence). The CDR3 runs 17 residues. V lost 6 bases and J 0 bases, leaving 21 bases between the germline ends. The CDR3 nucleotides read TGCAGTGCCCGGGACGAAGAATTGTCTAGCTCCTACAATGAGCAGTTCTTC. The encoded protein is CSARDEELSSSYNEQFF.

The chain couples TRBV6-5 to TRBJ2-2, with D possibly TRBD2 on 5 matching bases. Germline V gene sequence: CDR1 MNHEY, CDR2 SVGAGI. This CDR3 region has 15 residues. Trimming took 2 bases from V and 6 from J, leaving 13 bases between them. CDR3 DNA: TGTGCCAGCAGTTACCAGCCCGGGGTCGCCGGGGAGCTGTTTTTT. This codes for CASSYQPGVAGELFF.

This clonotype was seen more than once but under ten times. This chain links TRBV7-9 with TRBJ2-2; 7 bases match TRBD1. Per germline, CDR1 SEHNR and CDR2 FQNEAQ (reference sequence). CDR3 length: 15 residues. V gave up 7 bases and J gave up 0 bases; unmatched junction bases: 5. The DNA of the CDR3 is TGTGCCAGCATCCTAGGGGGCCCGAACACCGGGGAGCTGTTTTTT. Amino acids: CASILGGPNTGELFF.

This clonotype was observed many times. This CDR3 is CASSLLARNSPLHF. Here the CDR3 DNA reads TGTGCCAGCAGCTTACTGGCCAGAAATTCACCCCTCCACTTT. The chain combines TRBV7-2 with TRBJ1-6; the D is unclear. V dropped 2 bases and J dropped 7 bases, with 9 bases sitting between them. Germline assignment: CDR1 SGHTA and CDR2 FQGNSA. The CDR3 contains 14 residues. Combining the CDR3 with reference TRBV7-2 and TRBJ1-6 gives the whole variable domain GAGVSQSPSNKVTEKGKDVELRCDPISGHTALYWYRQSLGQGLEFLIYFQGNSAPDKSGLPSDRFSAERTGGSVSTLTIQRTQQEDSAVYLCASSLLARNSPLHFGNGTRLTVT.

This clonotype was recorded at least ten times. V usage is TRBV7-2 and J usage is TRBJ2-5, with 7 bases matching TRBD1. With V trimmed by 3 bases and J by 5 bases, 3 bases remained unmatched. Germline values: CDR1 SGHTA, CDR2 FQGNSA. The CDR3 sequence is 13 residues long. CDR3 protein: CASSLDRWETQYF. DNA for the CDR3: TGTGCCAGCAGCTTGGACAGGTGGGAGACCCAGTACTTC.